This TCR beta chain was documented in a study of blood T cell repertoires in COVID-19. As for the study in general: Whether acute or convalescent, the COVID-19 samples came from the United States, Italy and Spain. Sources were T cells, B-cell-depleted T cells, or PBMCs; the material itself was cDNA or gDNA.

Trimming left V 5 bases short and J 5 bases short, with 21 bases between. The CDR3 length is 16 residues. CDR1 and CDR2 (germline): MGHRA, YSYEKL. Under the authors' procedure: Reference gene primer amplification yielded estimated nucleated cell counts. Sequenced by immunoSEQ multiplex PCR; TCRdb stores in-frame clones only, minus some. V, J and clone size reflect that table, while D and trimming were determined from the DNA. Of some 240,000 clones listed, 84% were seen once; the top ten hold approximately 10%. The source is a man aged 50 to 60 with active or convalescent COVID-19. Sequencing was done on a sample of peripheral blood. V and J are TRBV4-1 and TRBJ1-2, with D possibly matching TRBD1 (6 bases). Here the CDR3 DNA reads TGCGCCAGCAGCTCGTCAGGGAGAGGGGACAAATATGGCTACACCTTC. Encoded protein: CASSSSGRGDKYGYTF.